This passage covers 13 T cell receptor beta chains from one sample sequenced in a study of T-cell reconstitution after alpha-beta-depleted transplantation in children. Preparation of the TCRbeta library involved a method that used unique molecular identifiers. TCRdb independently ran MiXCR on the PCR reads; one entry per CDR3 protein. The table has more than 200,000 distinct CDR3 sequences, 20% to 30% seen once. Sequenced material: PBMCs, taken before TCRalphabeta/CD19-depleted stem cell transplant. The receptors come from a girl aged 2-15 years with Fanconi anemia, due to receive a stem cell transplant.

This clonotype was recorded at least ten times. The chain recombines TRBV29-1 with TRBJ2-5; D is uncertain. Germline CDR1 SQVTM, CDR2 ANQGSEA. This CDR3 has 12 amino acids. V was clipped by 4 bases and J by 0 bases, with 6 bases between them. The CDR3 region is CSVGLYQETQYF. CDR3 DNA: TGCAGCGTTGGCTTGTACCAAGAGACCCAGTACTTC.

This clonotype has a handful of counts. This chain uses TRBV4-1 with TRBJ2-7; TRBD2 matches 9 bases. Germline-derived CDR1 and CDR2 are MGHRA and YSYEKL. The CDR3 loop spans 15 amino acids. The ends lost 4 bases at V and 2 bases at J; junction bases unmatched: 6. CDR3 sequence reads: CASSLLIAGAYEQYF. CDR3 DNA sequence: TGCGCCAGCAGCCTCCTAATAGCGGGGGCCTACGAGCAGTACTTC.

This clonotype was seen repeatedly, ten times or more. This chain joins TRBV20-1 and TRBJ2-1, with 7 bases that match TRBD2. The CDR3 has 14 residues. Trimming removed 1 base from V and 0 bases from J; junction bases left unmatched: 0. The germline V gene encodes CDR1 DFQATT and CDR2 SNEGSKA (reference sequence). The CDR3 loop reads CSARGTSSYNEQFF. CDR3 coding DNA: TGCAGTGCTAGAGGGACTAGCTCCTACAATGAGCAGTTCTTC.

The chain recombines TRBV29-1 with TRBJ2-5, with 8 bases matching TRBD2. Germline assignment: CDR1 SQVTM and CDR2 ANQGSEA. This CDR3 spans 15 amino acids. Losses at the gene ends were 0 bases for V and 5 bases for J; bases not matched to a gene: 8. The CDR3: CSVEDRGGVAETQYF. CDR3 in DNA: TGCAGCGTTGAAGATCGGGGGGGGGTGGCGGAGACCCAGTACTTC.

The chain combines TRBV28 with TRBJ2-7; D remains unclear. The CDR3 runs 12 residues. Germline values: CDR1 MDHEN, CDR2 SYDVKM. Trimming took off 1 base at V and 4 bases at J, with 5 bases between the two ends. CDR3 amino acids: CASSLSRYEQYF. In DNA, the CDR3 is TGTGCCAGCAGTTTATCCAGGTACGAGCAGTACTTC.

This clonotype has a handful of counts. The V call is TRBV29-1, the J call TRBJ2-5; TRBD1 matches 8 bases. CDR1 and CDR2 (germline): SQVTM, ANQGSEA. The junction had 17 bases not matched to a gene; V was cut back by 3 bases and J by 2 bases. The CDR3 is 18 residues long. DNA of the CDR3: TGCAGCGTTGATGGGCCCAGGGGGCTAAGGACCTTTCAAGAGACCCAGTACTTC. It yields the protein CSVDGPRGLRTFQETQYF.

This clonotype occurred many times. The rearrangement joins TRBV12-3 or TRBV12-4 to TRBJ1-5, with D possibly being TRBD1 (5 bases). V lost 3 bases and J 4 bases, leaving 7 bases between the germline ends. The CDR3 is 13 residues long. In DNA form, the CDR3 reads TGTGCCAGCAGTTTGGGGCAGAATCAGCCCCAGCATTTT. As protein: CASSLGQNQPQHF.

This clonotype was seen at least ten times. The chain links TRBV24-1 to TRBJ2-2, with D perhaps TRBD2 (5 bases). Trimming pared 0 bases from V and 5 bases from J, leaving 9 bases between. This CDR3 is 15 amino acids long. Germline CDR1 is KGHDR and CDR2 is SFDVKD. CDR3: CATSDLEGWTGELFF. The CDR3 nucleotides read TGTGCCACCAGTGATTTGGAGGGCTGGACCGGGGAGCTGTTTTTT.

This clonotype was counted between two and nine times. The J gene is TRBJ1-2, the V gene TRBV7-9; D is ambiguous. Germline V gene data show CDR1 as SEHNR and CDR2 as FQNEAQ (reference sequence). The CDR3 has 13 amino acids. V lost 1 base, J lost 13 bases, and 16 bases lay in between. The CDR3 region is CASSLEQTTTSTF. CDR3 sequence (DNA): TGTGCCAGCAGCTTAGAGCAGACGACAACTAGCACCTTC.

This clonotype was counted ten times or more. The chain is built from TRBV29-1 and TRBJ2-7; D is perhaps TRBD2 (6 bases). The CDR3 sequence is 11 residues long. Trimming left V 2 bases short and J 6 bases short, with 8 bases between. Germline values: CDR1 SQVTM, CDR2 ANQGSEA. This CDR3 reads CSVEQGLEQYF. DNA of the CDR3: TGCAGCGTTGAACAGGGACTCGAGCAGTACTTC.

This clonotype has a handful of counts. This chain connects TRBV7-2 to TRBJ2-7; D remains unclear. CDR1 and CDR2 from the germline V gene are SGHTA and FQGNSA. This CDR3 contains 12 residues. Trimming removed 5 bases from V and 5 bases from J, with 10 bases in between. The CDR3 here is CASSRQQDEQYF. In DNA form, the CDR3 reads TGTGCCAGCAGCCGCCAGCAGGACGAGCAGTACTTC.

The chain employs TRBV28 and TRBJ1-2; a possible D gene is TRBD1 (5 bases). Germline CDR1 and CDR2: MDHEN and SYDVKM. V was clipped by 2 bases and J by 8 bases, with 12 bases between them. The length of the CDR3 is 13 residues. This chain's CDR3 is CASSLARDKGYTF. DNA of the CDR3: TGTGCCAGCAGTTTAGCCAGGGATAAAGGCTACACCTTC.

The chain links TRBV10-2 to TRBJ2-7, with 15 bases lining up with TRBD2. The length of the CDR3 is 16 residues. Germline CDR1 and CDR2: WSHSY and SAAADI. Trimming at V came to 6 bases and at J to 2 bases, leaving 5 bases not matched to a gene. The CDR3 coding sequence is TGCGCCAGCAGAGGGACTAGCGGGAGGTTACCCTACGAGCAGTACTTC. It yields the protein CASRGTSGRLPYEQYF.